Each of the 21 T cell receptor beta chains below was sequenced from the same sample in a study of OX40 agonist ivuxolimab in advanced cancers. The library relied on the immunoSEQ multiplex PCR assay. TCRdb holds this immuneACCESS table with in-frame rearrangements only. Some clones are missing; in checked studies, unresolved V genes explain under half, and the rest has no known cause. This sample comprises about 69,000 clones, about 84% of them detected only once. The top ten constitute 5% to 6.5% of the sample. The material was CD4+ or CD8+ T cells sorted from blood, obtained in a trial of the OX40 agonist ivuxolimab. Receptor source: an adult with an advanced solid tumor such as melanoma, head and neck, liver or kidney cancer.

This chain connects TRBV27 to TRBJ1-1; D remains ambiguous. CDR1 is MNHEY and CDR2 is SMNVEV in the germline V gene (reference sequence). With 4 bases removed from V and 6 bases from J, the gap between germline ends came to 9 bases. The CDR3 extends over 12 amino acids. CDR3 in DNA: TGTGCCAGCAGTTCTCCGCGGGCTGAAGCTTTCTTT. Translating gives CASSSPRAEAFF.

This chain joins TRBV5-4 and TRBJ2-2; unclear D gene. Germline CDR1 reads SGHNT; CDR2 reads YYREEE (reference sequence). Trimming stripped 4 bases from V and 6 bases from J, with 10 bases between. CDR3 size: 13 residues. The CDR3 DNA reads as TGTGCCAGCAGCCTCCCTTGGGCCGGGGAGCTGTTTTTT. Protein: CASSLPWAGELFF.

The chain joins TRBV4-2 to TRBJ2-3, with 7 bases lining up with TRBD2. This CDR3 spans 17 amino acids. The V segment lost 0 bases and the J segment 6 bases; nucleotides outside the gene matches: 12. In germline, CDR1 is LGHNA, CDR2 YNFKEQ. The CDR3 region has the DNA TGTGCCAGCAGCCAAGATCTACCAGCGGGAAGAGCCGATACGCAGTATTTT. This codes for CASSQDLPAGRADTQYF.

This clone was seen once. The genes are TRBV5-6 and TRBJ2-5; tentatively, D is TRBD1 (6 bases). CDR1 SGHDT and CDR2 YYEEEE come from the germline V gene. V was trimmed by 5 bases and J by 1 base, leaving 12 bases between them. This CDR3 is 14 amino acids long. The CDR3: CASSPRQVQETQYF. Here the CDR3 DNA reads TGTGCCAGCAGTCCCCGACAGGTCCAAGAGACCCAGTACTTC.

CDR3 sequence (DNA): TGTGCCAGTTTCGGCCAGTTGAATTCACCCCTCCACTTT. Translated, it gives CASFGQLNSPLHF. The chain carries TRBV28 and TRBJ1-6; D gene ambiguous. Trimming took 9 bases from V and 7 from J, leaving 13 bases between them. CDR3 size: 13 residues. Germline-derived CDR1 and CDR2 are MDHEN and SYDVKM. Filled out from reference TRBV28 and TRBJ1-6, the complete variable domain reads DVKVTQSSRYLVKRTGEKVFLECVQDMDHENMFWYRQDPGLGLRLIYFSYDVKMKEKGDIPEGYSVSREKKERFSLILESASTNQTSMYLCASFGQLNSPLHFGNGTRLTVT.

V is TRBV19 and J is TRBJ2-1; a possible D gene is TRBD1 (5 bases). V lost 10 bases and J lost 2, with 15 bases in between. This CDR3 is built from 14 residues. CDR1 and CDR2 (germline): LNHDA, SQIVND (reference sequence). The CDR3 here is CATLGRGPYNEQFF. In DNA, the CDR3 is TGTGCCACCCTGGGAAGGGGCCCCTACAATGAGCAGTTCTTC.

The CDR3 DNA is TGTGCCAGTAGGGGTGCCAATCAGCCCCAGCATTTT. This gives the protein CASRGANQPQHF. This chain uses TRBV19 with TRBJ1-5, with D uncertain. The germline CDR1 and CDR2 sequences are LNHDA and SQIVND (reference sequence). The CDR3 is 12 residues long. Trimming took 6 bases from V and 3 from J, leaving 6 bases between them.

The chain carries TRBV20-1 and TRBJ1-3; no clear D. Germline V gene sequence: CDR1 DFQATT, CDR2 SNEGSKA (reference sequence). The CDR3 consists of 11 residues. Trimming cost V 8 bases and J 4 bases, with 9 bases left between them. CDR3 protein: CSTYSGNTIYF. The CDR3 nucleotides read TGCAGTACATATTCCGGAAACACCATATATTTT.

The chain couples TRBV6-5 to TRBJ1-4, with D perhaps TRBD1 (6 bases). Germline values: CDR1 MNHEY, CDR2 SVGAGI. V shed 1 base and J shed 4 bases, with 10 bases lying between them. The CDR3 extends over 15 amino acids. This CDR3 is CASSYYAGDNEKLFF. DNA for the CDR3: TGTGCCAGCAGTTACTATGCAGGGGATAATGAAAAACTGTTTTTT.

The CDR3 region is CSAMHGQFF. Written as DNA, the CDR3 is TGCAGTGCTATGCATGGGCAGTTCTTC. The V gene is TRBV20-1, the J gene TRBJ2-1; D is ambiguous. V was clipped by 4 bases and J by 12 bases, with 7 bases between them. Germline CDR1 reads DFQATT; CDR2 reads SNEGSKA (reference sequence). This CDR3 has 9 amino acids.

The rearrangement uses TRBV9 and TRBJ2-3; D unclear. Per germline, CDR1 SGDLS and CDR2 YYNGEE. Trimming removed 0 bases from V and 9 bases from J, with 11 bases in between. This CDR3 region has 13 residues. CDR3 amino acids: CASSVGEVGTQYF. DNA for the CDR3: TGTGCCAGCAGCGTAGGCGAGGTGGGCACGCAGTATTTT.

The gene calls are TRBV5-1 and TRBJ2-1; 10 positions match TRBD2. This CDR3 has 19 residues. The germline V gene encodes CDR1 SGHRS and CDR2 YFSETQ. V was pared by 0 bases and J by 0 bases, with 9 bases of the junction left unmatched. CDR3 in DNA: TGCGCCAGCAGCTTGGCCGTAATAGCGGGAGGTCGCTCCTACAATGAGCAGTTCTTC. Translation: CASSLAVIAGGRSYNEQFF.

This chain joins TRBV19 and TRBJ2-5; a possible D gene is TRBD2 (6 bases). The CDR3 length is 15 residues. Trimming took off 3 bases at V and 5 bases at J, with 16 bases between the two ends. Germline V gene lookup returns CDR1 LNHDA and CDR2 SQIVND (reference sequence). The CDR3 sequence: CASSMSGGMWETQYF. DNA of the CDR3: TGTGCCAGTAGTATGTCCGGGGGTATGTGGGAGACCCAGTACTTC.

The chain recombines TRBV7-9 with TRBJ2-2; no reliable D call. Germline V gene sequence: CDR1 SEHNR, CDR2 FQNEAQ (reference sequence). This CDR3 region has 11 residues. V lost 8 bases and J 5 bases, leaving 6 bases between the germline ends. CDR3 amino acids: CASGRTGELFF. As DNA, the CDR3 is TGTGCCAGCGGACGGACCGGGGAGCTGTTTTTT.

The chain recombines TRBV29-1 with TRBJ2-2; 9 bases are shared with TRBD1. Germline CDR1 SQVTM, CDR2 ANQGSEA. This CDR3 is 14 amino acids long. Unmatched junction bases numbered 3, after V lost 7 bases and J lost 0 bases. CDR3 DNA: TGCAGCGGAGGGACAGGGACGAACACCGGGGAGCTGTTTTTT. This sequence encodes CSGGTGTNTGELFF.

The chain combines TRBV7-9 with TRBJ2-2; the D is unclear. Trimming removed 1 base from V and 1 base from J, with 7 bases in between. The V gene's germline CDR1 is SEHNR and CDR2 FQNEAQ (reference sequence). CDR3 size: 15 residues. CDR3 residues: CASSLGIQNTGELFF. The CDR3 DNA is TGTGCCAGCAGCTTAGGCATTCAGAACACCGGGGAGCTGTTTTTT.

CDR3 sequence: CASSRGGVSQETQYF. The CDR3 nucleotides read TGTGCCAGCAGCAGGGGGGGGGTTTCCCAAGAGACCCAGTACTTC. The chain links TRBV7-2 to TRBJ2-5, with D perhaps TRBD2 (7 bases). Deletions cut 5 bases from V and 1 base from J, with 14 bases between. This CDR3 comprises 15 residues. Germline CDR1 reads SGHTA; CDR2 reads FQGNSA.

The genes are TRBV4-1 and TRBJ1-1; unclear D gene. Germline CDR1 and CDR2: MGHRA and YSYEKL. The CDR3 loop spans 15 amino acids. Deletions cut 1 base from V and 0 bases from J, with 9 bases between. The CDR3 loop reads CASSQGGGMNTEAFF. The CDR3 DNA follows: TGCGCCAGCAGCCAAGGAGGCGGGATGAACACTGAAGCTTTCTTT.

The chain combines TRBV7-9 with TRBJ1-2, with D uncertain. The CDR3 has 14 amino acids. The germline CDR1 and CDR2 sequences are SEHNR and FQNEAQ (reference sequence). Trimming left V 3 bases short and J 4 bases short, with 12 bases between. The CDR3 nucleotides read TGTGCCAGCAGCTTCACACCGGGAGGCTATGGCTACACCTTC. Amino acid sequence: CASSFTPGGYGYTF.

The chain couples TRBV7-9 to TRBJ2-2, with D possibly TRBD1 on 6 matching bases. The CDR3 sequence is 15 residues long. Germline CDR1 is SEHNR and CDR2 is FQNEAQ (reference sequence). The V gene lost 5 bases and the J gene lost 0 bases, with 10 bases spanning the gap. CDR3 nucleotides: TGTGCCAGCAGCACGGACAGAGCGAACACCGGGGAGCTGTTTTTT. Translated, it gives CASSTDRANTGELFF.

The V call is TRBV7-2, the J call TRBJ2-7; TRBD2 is a possible D gene (5 bases). The V and J ends lost 5 bases and 0 bases respectively, with 14 bases between them. CDR1 and CDR2 from the germline V gene are SGHTA and FQGNSA. CDR3 length: 15 residues. Written as DNA, the CDR3 is TGTGCCAGCAGCCCACTACCGGGGAGCTCCTACGAGCAGTACTTC. Translation gives CASSPLPGSSYEQYF. Full variable domain (missing parts from reference TRBV7-2 and TRBJ2-7): GAGVSQSPSNKVTEKGKDVELRCDPISGHTALYWYRQSLGQGLEFLIYFQGNSAPDKSGLPSDRFSAERTGGSVSTLTIQRTQQEDSAVYLCASSPLPGSSYEQYFGPGTRLTVT.